This is a list of T cell receptor beta chains from one sample in a study of blood T cell repertoires in COVID-19. Method: immunoSEQ multiplex PCR; TCRdb's copy keeps in-frame clones and lacks some. The data hold approximately 220,000 clones, with 70% to 90% observed a single time. The sequenced sample was peripheral blood. The receptor source for this set is a woman aged 50 to 60 with acute or convalescent COVID-19. Each CDR3 is given with its conserved first and last residue. The D gene is left open where the match is weak. A row's size may be missing; if present it is once, few, many or a size class.

v_call,d_call,clone_size,j_call,cdr3_nt,cdr3_aa
TRBV19,-,-,TRBJ1-4,TGTGCCAGTAGGTCGTCTAACGAAAAACTGTTTTTT,CASRSSNEKLFF
TRBV19,TRBD1,-,TRBJ2-3,TGTGCCAGTAGCGCGACAGGGGGCGCGTATACGCAGTATTTT,CASSATGGAYTQYF
TRBV4-3,TRBD2,-,TRBJ2-3,TGCGCCAGCAGCCAAGACAGCCAGCGGGGGGGGCTAGGCACAGATACGCAGTATTTT,CASSQDSQRGGLGTDTQYF
TRBV6-5,-,few,TRBJ1-2,TGTGCCAGCAGTTCCCTGTATGGCTACACCTTC,CASSSLYGYTF
TRBV7-2,-,-,TRBJ1-6,TGTGCCAGCAGCCCTACCTCGACAGTGGGCCCTAGGTCACCCCTCCACTTT,CASSPTSTVGPRSPLHF
TRBV20-1,TRBD2,-,TRBJ2-7,TGCAGTGCTAGTGGCGGGGGGGGCCTATACGAGCAGTACTTC,CSASGGGGLYEQYF
TRBV3-1/TRBV3-2,TRBD1,-,TRBJ2-5,TGTGCCAGCAAATCGGGACAGGGGGCTGCGGAGACCCAGTACTTC,CASKSGQGAAETQYF
TRBV10-2,-,-,TRBJ2-6,TGCGCCAGCAGTGAGCCGACAGTTACTGGGGCCAACGTCCTGACTTTC,CASSEPTVTGANVLTF
TRBV30,-,-,TRBJ1-6,TGTGCCTGGGACAGGAGCTCCTATAATTCACCCCTCCACTTT,CAWDRSSYNSPLHF
TRBV7-3,-,-,TRBJ1-2,TGTGCCAGCAGCTTCGAGGGCTCAAGGGGCTACACCTTC,CASSFEGSRGYTF
TRBV11-2,-,once,TRBJ1-1,TGTGCCAGCAGCTTAGGGAGTGGCGCGGTTGAAGCTTTCTTT,CASSLGSGAVEAFF
TRBV24-1,TRBD2,few,TRBJ2-3,TGTGCCACCAGTGATTCACTACTAGCGGGGGGCACAGATACGCAGTATTTT,CATSDSLLAGGTDTQYF
TRBV5-6,-,-,TRBJ1-2,TGTGCCAGCAGTCAGGCTTCAAGGTATGGCTACACCTTC,CASSQASRYGYTF
TRBV6-2/TRBV6-3,TRBD1,-,TRBJ2-3,TGTGCCAGCAGTCGACAGGGAACAGATACGCAGTATTTT,CASSRQGTDTQYF
TRBV6-5,TRBD2,-,TRBJ2-1,TGTGCCAGCAGAGGGCAGCGGGAGGGCCCTCAGTTCTTC,CASRGQREGPQFF
TRBV19,TRBD2,-,TRBJ2-3,TGTGCCAGTAGCAACCAACTAGCGGGGGGGACAGATACGCAGTATTTT,CASSNQLAGGTDTQYF
TRBV21-1,-,-,TRBJ1-2,TGTGCCAGCAGCATACAGGGGACCTATGGCTACACCTTC,CASSIQGTYGYTF
TRBV5-1,TRBD1,few,TRBJ2-2,TGCGCCAGCAGCTTGGGGGACAGACCGAACACCGGGGAGCTGTTTTTT,CASSLGDRPNTGELFF